These T cell receptor beta chains were read from a single sample in a study of blood T cell repertoires in COVID-19. The data were produced by immunoSEQ multiplex PCR, yet TCRdb's version contains in-frame clones alone and is incomplete. The sample records more than 60,000 clones, around 88% being singletons. The sequenced material came from peripheral blood. The source is a woman at least 80 years old with active or convalescent COVID-19. Each CDR3 is given with its conserved first and last residue. The order of the fields is clone size, D gene, J gene, V gene, CDR3 DNA, CDR3 protein. A D gene is named only where the DNA matches it firmly. Only part of the rows carry a size: once, few, many, or a class if the clone is expanded.

size: NA
D: NA
J: TRBJ2-1
V: TRBV6-1
DNA: TGTGCCAGCAGTGAAGTGACTTTCTTTAGGGGTGAGCAGTTCTTC
CDR3: CASSEVTFFRGEQFF

size: NA
D: NA
J: TRBJ2-3
V: TRBV4-3
DNA: TGCGCCAGCAGTCTGTCGTTTGGCCTTACCCCAGATACGCAGTATTTT
CDR3: CASSLSFGLTPDTQYF

size: NA
D: NA
J: TRBJ2-3
V: TRBV28
DNA: TGTGCCAGCAGTGCCCGGTTGATGGTCACAGATACGCAGTATTTT
CDR3: CASSARLMVTDTQYF

size: NA
D: TRBD1
J: TRBJ1-1
V: TRBV5-1
DNA: TGCGCCAGCAACTTACAGGGGGATACTGAAGCTTTCTTT
CDR3: CASNLQGDTEAFF

size: few
D: NA
J: TRBJ1-4
V: TRBV28
DNA: TGTGCCAGCAGTTTCCTTAATGAAAAACTGTTTTTT
CDR3: CASSFLNEKLFF

size: NA
D: NA
J: TRBJ2-1
V: TRBV5-1
DNA: TGCGCCAGCAGCCCAATCCGAGCTAGATACAATGAGCAGTTCTTC
CDR3: CASSPIRARYNEQFF

size: NA
D: NA
J: TRBJ1-3
V: TRBV7-8
DNA: TGTGCCAGCAGCTCGAGCTCTGGAAACACCATATATTTT
CDR3: CASSSSSGNTIYF

size: NA
D: NA
J: TRBJ1-4
V: TRBV7-9
DNA: TGTGCCAGCAGCCCCGGACATAATAATGAAAAACTGTTTTTT
CDR3: CASSPGHNNEKLFF

size: NA
D: NA
J: TRBJ2-3
V: TRBV18
DNA: TGTGCCAGCTCACCACGACTAGAAGGAGATACGCAGTATTTT
CDR3: CASSPRLEGDTQYF

size: once
D: TRBD2
J: TRBJ2-1
V: TRBV7-9
DNA: TGTGCCAGCAGTACAGGACTAGCGGGGGCTACAGCCTACAATGAGCAGTTCTTC
CDR3: CASSTGLAGATAYNEQFF

size: NA
D: NA
J: TRBJ1-5
V: TRBV27
DNA: TGTGCCAGCAGGATCAGGGGTCCTAGCAATCAGCCCCAGCATTTT
CDR3: CASRIRGPSNQPQHF

size: NA
D: NA
J: TRBJ1-5
V: TRBV30
DNA: TGTGCCTGGAACAGGAACAACAATCAGCCCCAGCATTTT
CDR3: CAWNRNNNQPQHF

size: NA
D: NA
J: TRBJ1-1
V: TRBV18
DNA: TGTGCCAGCTCACAGATCTGGACTCCAAAGGGTTTGATGAACACTGAAGCTTTCTTT
CDR3: CASSQIWTPKGLMNTEAFF

size: NA
D: NA
J: TRBJ2-3
V: TRBV2
DNA: TGTGCCAGCAGTTGGGACTTCACAGATACGCAGTATTTT
CDR3: CASSWDFTDTQYF

size: NA
D: TRBD2
J: TRBJ2-5
V: TRBV7-2
DNA: TGTGCCAGCAGAACTAGCGGGGGCTGGACCCAAGAGACCCAGTACTTC
CDR3: CASRTSGGWTQETQYF

size: NA
D: TRBD1
J: TRBJ2-1
V: TRBV11-2
DNA: TGTGCCAGCAGCTCCCAGGGGGCAGTAGTCAATGAGCAGTTCTTC
CDR3: CASSSQGAVVNEQFF

size: NA
D: NA
J: TRBJ2-2
V: TRBV19
DNA: TGTGCCAGTAGTATAAGTAGCAGGGCAAGAACCGGGGAGCTGTTTTTT
CDR3: CASSISSRARTGELFF

size: NA
D: NA
J: TRBJ1-2
V: TRBV6-5
DNA: TGTGCCAGCAGTTACTCGGGGGGAGGCTATGGCTACACCTTC
CDR3: CASSYSGGGYGYTF

size: few
D: TRBD1
J: TRBJ2-7
V: TRBV14
DNA: TGTGCCAGCAGCTTATTCAGGGGGCCCTACGAGCAGTACTTC
CDR3: CASSLFRGPYEQYF

size: NA
D: TRBD2
J: TRBJ2-1
V: TRBV9
DNA: TGTGCCAGCAGCGTAGGCGGCGGGGCGGGAGGCTTCAATGAGCAGTTCTTC
CDR3: CASSVGGGAGGFNEQFF

size: NA
D: NA
J: TRBJ1-4
V: TRBV10-3
DNA: TGTGCCATCAGTGGGGGGGCAACTAATGAAAAACTGTTTTTT
CDR3: CAISGGATNEKLFF

size: NA
D: NA
J: TRBJ2-1
V: TRBV6-2/TRBV6-3
DNA: TGTGCCAGCAGTTTAATGGCAGGGGCCCTGAATCGGAATGAGCAGTTCTTC
CDR3: CASSLMAGALNRNEQFF

size: NA
D: NA
J: TRBJ2-2
V: TRBV19
DNA: TGTGCCAGTAGTATAGAGGGCCCCGGGGAGCTGTTTTTT
CDR3: CASSIEGPGELFF

size: NA
D: TRBD1
J: TRBJ2-7
V: TRBV5-1
DNA: TGCGCCAGCAGCTTGGATCAGGGGGAAAGGTACTTC
CDR3: CASSLDQGERYF

size: NA
D: NA
J: TRBJ2-1
V: TRBV10-3
DNA: TGTGCCATCAGGGAGACTAGTCATGATGAGCAGTTCTTC
CDR3: CAIRETSHDEQFF

size: NA
D: TRBD1
J: TRBJ2-7
V: TRBV11-2
DNA: TGTGCCAGCAGCTCTTCGACAGGGCCCTACGAGCAGTACTTC
CDR3: CASSSSTGPYEQYF

size: NA
D: NA
J: TRBJ2-3
V: TRBV11-3
DNA: TGTGCCAGCAGCTCCAGGTCTATCACGCAGTATTTT
CDR3: CASSSRSITQYF

size: NA
D: TRBD1
J: TRBJ1-5
V: TRBV30
DNA: TGTGCCTGGAGTGGGGACAGCCAAGGAGGGCCCCAGCATTTT
CDR3: CAWSGDSQGGPQHF

size: NA
D: TRBD1
J: TRBJ2-3
V: TRBV5-1
DNA: TGCGCCAGCAGCTTGGTCGGGGACAGCCGCACAGATACGCAGTATTTT
CDR3: CASSLVGDSRTDTQYF

size: NA
D: NA
J: TRBJ2-7
V: TRBV6-2/TRBV6-3
DNA: TGTGCCAGCAGCAGGGGGGGAAGCTCCTACGAGCAGTACTTC
CDR3: CASSRGGSSYEQYF

size: NA
D: NA
J: TRBJ1-2
V: TRBV4-1
DNA: TGCGCCAGCACGCCAAGGCTGGGGGCCGATGGCTATGGCTACACCTTC
CDR3: CASTPRLGADGYGYTF

size: NA
D: NA
J: TRBJ2-3
V: TRBV29-1
DNA: TGCAGCGTTCGCAGGGTCTTAACAGATACGCAGTATTTT
CDR3: CSVRRVLTDTQYF

size: NA
D: NA
J: TRBJ1-2
V: TRBV3-1/TRBV3-2
DNA: TGTGCCAGCAGCCAAGATATGGGGGCGAGGTATGGCTACACCTTC
CDR3: CASSQDMGARYGYTF

size: few
D: NA
J: TRBJ2-3
V: TRBV24-1
DNA: TGTGCCACCAGTGATTTGCGAGGACTCAGAGATACGCAGTATTTT
CDR3: CATSDLRGLRDTQYF

size: NA
D: TRBD1
J: TRBJ2-2
V: TRBV3-1/TRBV3-2
DNA: TGTGCCAGCAAGCTAGGGGGACAGGGGAGCACCGGGGAGCTGTTTTTT
CDR3: CASKLGGQGSTGELFF

size: NA
D: NA
J: TRBJ2-7
V: TRBV5-6
DNA: TGTGCCAGCAGCGTTGCCGGGACACCGAAGCAGTACTTC
CDR3: CASSVAGTPKQYF

size: NA
D: TRBD1
J: TRBJ2-2
V: TRBV4-1
DNA: TGCGCCAGCAGCCAAGATCCAGGGGGGAACACCGGGGAGCTGTTTTTT
CDR3: CASSQDPGGNTGELFF

size: NA
D: TRBD2
J: TRBJ2-3
V: TRBV20-1
DNA: TGCAGTGCTGGTGGTCTAGCGGGAATAGTTGACGCAGATACGCAGTATTTT
CDR3: CSAGGLAGIVDADTQYF

size: NA
D: TRBD1
J: TRBJ1-1
V: TRBV15
DNA: TGTGCCACCAGCAGAGGGGAACCGGGACAGGTAAAAGCTTTCTTT
CDR3: CATSRGEPGQVKAFF

size: NA
D: TRBD2
J: TRBJ2-1
V: TRBV19
DNA: TGTGCCAGTAGTAGGACTAGCGTAGGCTCCTACAATGAGCAGTTCTTC
CDR3: CASSRTSVGSYNEQFF

size: once
D: TRBD2
J: TRBJ2-3
V: TRBV25-1
DNA: TGTGCCAGCAGTGACCCAACTAGCGGGGGGGCCACAGATACGCAGTATTTT
CDR3: CASSDPTSGGATDTQYF

size: once
D: NA
J: TRBJ2-3
V: TRBV18
DNA: TGTGCCAGCTCACCGGGACACATCACAGATACGCAGTATTTT
CDR3: CASSPGHITDTQYF